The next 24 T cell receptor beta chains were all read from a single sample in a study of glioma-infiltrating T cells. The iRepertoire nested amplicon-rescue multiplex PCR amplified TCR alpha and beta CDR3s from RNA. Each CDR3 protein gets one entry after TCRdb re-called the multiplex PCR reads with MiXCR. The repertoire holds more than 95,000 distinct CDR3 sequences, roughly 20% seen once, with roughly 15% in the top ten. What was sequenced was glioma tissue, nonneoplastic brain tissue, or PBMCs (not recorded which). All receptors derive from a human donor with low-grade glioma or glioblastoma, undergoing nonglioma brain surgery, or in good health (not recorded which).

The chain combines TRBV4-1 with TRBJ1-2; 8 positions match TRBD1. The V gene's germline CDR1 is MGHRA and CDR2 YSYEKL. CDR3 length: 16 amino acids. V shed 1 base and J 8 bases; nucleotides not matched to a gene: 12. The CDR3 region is CASSQGMDRAVGGYTF. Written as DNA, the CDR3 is TGCGCCAGCAGCCAAGGAATGGACAGGGCCGTAGGCGGCTACACCTTC.

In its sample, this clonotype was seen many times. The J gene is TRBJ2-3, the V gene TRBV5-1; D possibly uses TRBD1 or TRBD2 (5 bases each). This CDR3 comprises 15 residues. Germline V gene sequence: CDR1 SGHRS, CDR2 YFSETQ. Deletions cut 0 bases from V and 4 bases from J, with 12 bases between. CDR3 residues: CASSLVGTDPDTQYF. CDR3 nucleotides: TGCGCCAGCAGCTTGGTTGGGACGGACCCAGATACGCAGTATTTT.

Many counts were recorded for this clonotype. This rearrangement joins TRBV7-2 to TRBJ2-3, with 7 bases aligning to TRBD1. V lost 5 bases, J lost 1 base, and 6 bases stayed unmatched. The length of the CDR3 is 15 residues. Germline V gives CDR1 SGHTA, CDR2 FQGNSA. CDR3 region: CASSVRGPGTDTQYF. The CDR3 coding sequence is TGTGCCAGCAGCGTGAGGGGGCCGGGCACAGATACGCAGTATTTT.

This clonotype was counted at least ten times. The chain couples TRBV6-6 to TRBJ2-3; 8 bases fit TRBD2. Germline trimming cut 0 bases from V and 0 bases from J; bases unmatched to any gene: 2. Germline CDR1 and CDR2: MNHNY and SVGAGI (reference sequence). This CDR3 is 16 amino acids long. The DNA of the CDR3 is TGTGCCAGCAGTTACTCGGCGGGAGGCAGCACAGATACGCAGTATTTT. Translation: CASSYSAGGSTDTQYF.

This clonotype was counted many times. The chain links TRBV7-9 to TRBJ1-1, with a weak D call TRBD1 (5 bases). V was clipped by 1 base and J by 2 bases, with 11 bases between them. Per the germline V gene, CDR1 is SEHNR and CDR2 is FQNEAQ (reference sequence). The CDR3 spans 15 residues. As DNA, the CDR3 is TGTGCCAGCAGCTTAGTTGGGGGTAAAAACACTGAAGCTTTCTTT. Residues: CASSLVGGKNTEAFF.

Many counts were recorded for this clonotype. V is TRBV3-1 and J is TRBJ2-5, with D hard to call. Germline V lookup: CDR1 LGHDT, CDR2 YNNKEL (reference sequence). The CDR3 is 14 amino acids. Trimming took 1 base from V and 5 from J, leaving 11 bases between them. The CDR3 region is CASSQAGARETQYF. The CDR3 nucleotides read TGTGCCAGCAGCCAAGCAGGAGCGCGGGAGACCCAGTACTTC.

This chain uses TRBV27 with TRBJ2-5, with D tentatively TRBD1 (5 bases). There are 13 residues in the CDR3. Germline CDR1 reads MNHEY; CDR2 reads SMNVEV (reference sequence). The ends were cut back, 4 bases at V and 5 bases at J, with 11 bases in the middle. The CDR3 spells CASSSRVRETQYF. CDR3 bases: TGTGCCAGCAGTTCCAGGGTACGCGAGACCCAGTACTTC.

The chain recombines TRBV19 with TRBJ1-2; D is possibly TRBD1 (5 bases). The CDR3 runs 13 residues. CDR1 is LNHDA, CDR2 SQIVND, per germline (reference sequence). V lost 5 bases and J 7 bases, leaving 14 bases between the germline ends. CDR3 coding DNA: TGTGCCAGTAGTGTCAAGGGGCAGCTTGGCTACACCTTC. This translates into CASSVKGQLGYTF.

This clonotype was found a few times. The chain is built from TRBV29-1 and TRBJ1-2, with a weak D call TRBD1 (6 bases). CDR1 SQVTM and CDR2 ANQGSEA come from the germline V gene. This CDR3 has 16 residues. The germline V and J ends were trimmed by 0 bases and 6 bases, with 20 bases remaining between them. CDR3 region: CSVEDRMGGPVDGYTF. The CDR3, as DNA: TGCAGCGTTGAAGATCGCATGGGGGGCCCGGTGGATGGCTACACCTTC. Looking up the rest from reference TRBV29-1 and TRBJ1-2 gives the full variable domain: SAVISQKPSRDICQRGTSLTIQCQVDSQVTMMFWYRQQPGQSLTLIATANQGSEATYESGFVIDKFPISRPNLTFSTLTVSNMSPEDSSIYLCSVEDRMGGPVDGYTFGSGTRLTVV.

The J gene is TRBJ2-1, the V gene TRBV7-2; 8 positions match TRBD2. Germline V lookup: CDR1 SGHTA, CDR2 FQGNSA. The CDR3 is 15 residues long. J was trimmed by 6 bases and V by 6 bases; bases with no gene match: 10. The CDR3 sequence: CASSKAGLVTNEQFF. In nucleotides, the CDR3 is TGTGCCAGCAGTAAGGCGGGACTAGTAACCAATGAGCAGTTCTTC.

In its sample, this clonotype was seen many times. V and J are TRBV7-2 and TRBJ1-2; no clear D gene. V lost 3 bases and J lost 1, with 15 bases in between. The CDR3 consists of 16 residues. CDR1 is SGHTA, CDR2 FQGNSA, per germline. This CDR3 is CASSFYRNPLNYGYTF. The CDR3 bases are TGTGCCAGCAGCTTCTACAGAAACCCGCTTAACTATGGCTACACCTTC.

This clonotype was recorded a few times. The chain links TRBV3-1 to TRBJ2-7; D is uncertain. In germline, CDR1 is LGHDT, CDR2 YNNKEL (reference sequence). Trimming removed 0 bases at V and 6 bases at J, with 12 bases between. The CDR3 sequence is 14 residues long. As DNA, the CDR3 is TGTGCCAGCAGCCAAGATCAAGGTCCGGCCGAGCAGTACTTC. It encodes CASSQDQGPAEQYF.

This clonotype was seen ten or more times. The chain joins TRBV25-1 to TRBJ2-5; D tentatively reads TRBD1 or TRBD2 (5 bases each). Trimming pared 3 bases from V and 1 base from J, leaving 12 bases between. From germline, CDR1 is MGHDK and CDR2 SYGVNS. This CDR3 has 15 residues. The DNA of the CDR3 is TGTGCCAGCAGTGACTCCCGGGACGCCCAAGAGACCCAGTACTTC. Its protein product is CASSDSRDAQETQYF. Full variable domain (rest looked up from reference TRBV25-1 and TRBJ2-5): EADIYQTPRYLVIGTGKKITLECSQTMGHDKMYWYQQDPGMELHLIHYSYGVNSTEKGDLSSESTVSRIRTEHFPLTLESARPSHTSQYLCASSDSRDAQETQYFGPGTRLLVL.

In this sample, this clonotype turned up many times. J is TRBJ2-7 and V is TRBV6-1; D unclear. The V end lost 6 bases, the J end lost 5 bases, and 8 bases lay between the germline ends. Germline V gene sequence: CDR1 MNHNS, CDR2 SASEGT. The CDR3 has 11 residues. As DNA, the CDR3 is TGTGCCAGCAGGTCGTGGGACGAGCAGTACTTC. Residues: CASRSWDEQYF.

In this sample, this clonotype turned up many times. The CDR3 here is CSAGLAGVYEQFF. CDR3 coding DNA: TGCAGTGCGGGACTAGCGGGAGTGTATGAGCAGTTCTTC. The rearrangement links TRBV20-1 to TRBJ2-1; 14 bases are a match to TRBD2. V shed 6 bases and J 8 bases; nucleotides not matched to a gene: 3. This CDR3 has 13 amino acids. Per the germline V gene, CDR1 is DFQATT and CDR2 is SNEGSKA (reference sequence).

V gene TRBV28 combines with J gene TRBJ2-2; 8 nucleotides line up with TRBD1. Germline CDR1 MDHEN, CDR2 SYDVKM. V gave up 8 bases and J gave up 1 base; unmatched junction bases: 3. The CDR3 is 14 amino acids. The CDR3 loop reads CASLGQVNTGELFF. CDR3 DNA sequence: TGTGCCAGCTTGGGACAGGTGAACACCGGGGAGCTGTTTTTT. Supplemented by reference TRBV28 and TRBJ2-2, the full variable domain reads DVKVTQSSRYLVKRTGEKVFLECVQDMDHENMFWYRQDPGLGLRLIYFSYDVKMKEKGDIPEGYSVSREKKERFSLILESASTNQTSMYLCASLGQVNTGELFFGEGSRLTVL.

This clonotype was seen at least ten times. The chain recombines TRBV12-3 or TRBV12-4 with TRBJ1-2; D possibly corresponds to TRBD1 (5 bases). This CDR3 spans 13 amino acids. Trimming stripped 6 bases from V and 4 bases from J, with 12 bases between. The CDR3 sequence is CASSTTVGYGYTF. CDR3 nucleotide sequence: TGTGCCAGCAGCACGACAGTGGGCTATGGCTACACCTTC.

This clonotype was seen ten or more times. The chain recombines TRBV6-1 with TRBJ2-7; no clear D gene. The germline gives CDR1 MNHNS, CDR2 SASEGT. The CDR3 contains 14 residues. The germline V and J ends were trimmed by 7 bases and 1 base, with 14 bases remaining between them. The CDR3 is CASKVLSSSYEQYF. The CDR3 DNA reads TGTGCCAGCAAGGTACTTTCGAGTTCCTACGAGCAGTACTTC.

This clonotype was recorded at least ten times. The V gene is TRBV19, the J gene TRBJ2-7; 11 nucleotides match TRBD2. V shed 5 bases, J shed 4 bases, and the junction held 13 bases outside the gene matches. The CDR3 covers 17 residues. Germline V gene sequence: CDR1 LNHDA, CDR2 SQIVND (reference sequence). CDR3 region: CASSPQTTSGSGYEQYF. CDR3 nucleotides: TGTGCCAGTAGTCCCCAAACCACTAGCGGGAGCGGTTACGAGCAGTACTTC.

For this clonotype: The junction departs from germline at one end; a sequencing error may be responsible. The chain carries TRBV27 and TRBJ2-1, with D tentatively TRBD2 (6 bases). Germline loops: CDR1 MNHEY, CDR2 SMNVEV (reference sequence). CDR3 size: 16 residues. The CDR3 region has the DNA TGTGCCAGCAGTCCCCCGGCATGGAGGGGTTACAATGGGCAGTTCTTC. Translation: CASSPPAWRGYNGQFF.

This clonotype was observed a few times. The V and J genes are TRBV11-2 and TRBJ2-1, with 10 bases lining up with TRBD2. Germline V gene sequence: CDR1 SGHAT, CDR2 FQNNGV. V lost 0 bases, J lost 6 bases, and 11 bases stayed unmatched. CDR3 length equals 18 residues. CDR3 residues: CASSLDKSGRAFGNEQFF. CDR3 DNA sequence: TGTGCCAGCAGCTTAGATAAAAGCGGGAGGGCCTTCGGCAATGAGCAGTTCTTC.

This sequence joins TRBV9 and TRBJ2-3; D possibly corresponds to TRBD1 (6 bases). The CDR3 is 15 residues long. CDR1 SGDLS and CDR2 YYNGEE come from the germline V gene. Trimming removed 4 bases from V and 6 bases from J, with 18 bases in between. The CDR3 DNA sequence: TGTGCCAGCAGCACTAAAGGGGGATCGGGGGATACGCAGTATTTT. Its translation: CASSTKGGSGDTQYF.

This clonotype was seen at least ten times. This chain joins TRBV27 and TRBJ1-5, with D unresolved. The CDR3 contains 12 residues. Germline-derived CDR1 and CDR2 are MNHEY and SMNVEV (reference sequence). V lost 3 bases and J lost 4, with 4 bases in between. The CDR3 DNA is TGTGCCAGCAGTTTTGGGAATCAGCCCCAGCATTTT. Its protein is CASSFGNQPQHF.

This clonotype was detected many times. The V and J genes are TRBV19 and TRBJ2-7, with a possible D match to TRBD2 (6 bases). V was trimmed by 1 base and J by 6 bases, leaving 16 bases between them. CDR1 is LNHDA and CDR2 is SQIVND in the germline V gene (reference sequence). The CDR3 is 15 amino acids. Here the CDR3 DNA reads TGTGCCAGTAGTATAGTATTTCCCTTGGAGGGCGAGCAGTACTTC. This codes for CASSIVFPLEGEQYF.